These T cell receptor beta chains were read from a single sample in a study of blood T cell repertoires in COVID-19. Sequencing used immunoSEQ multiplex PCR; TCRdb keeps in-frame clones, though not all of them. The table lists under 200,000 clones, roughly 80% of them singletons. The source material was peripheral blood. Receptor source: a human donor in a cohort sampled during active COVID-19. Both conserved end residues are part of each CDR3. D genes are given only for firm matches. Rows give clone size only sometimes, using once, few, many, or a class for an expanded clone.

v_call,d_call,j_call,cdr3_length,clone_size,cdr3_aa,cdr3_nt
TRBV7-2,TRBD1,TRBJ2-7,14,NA,CATSTGTGTYEQYF,TGTGCCACCTCGACCGGGACAGGGACCTACGAGCAGTACTTC
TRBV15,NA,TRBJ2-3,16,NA,CATSRGDQRNTDTQYF,TGTGCCACCAGCAGAGGAGATCAGCGGAACACAGATACGCAGTATTTT
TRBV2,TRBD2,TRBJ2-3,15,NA,CASSTPGLGTDTQYF,TGTGCCAGCAGTACCCCGGGACTAGGCACAGATACGCAGTATTTT
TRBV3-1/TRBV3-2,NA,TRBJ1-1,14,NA,CASSHGGGGTEAFF,TGTGCCAGCAGCCATGGCGGGGGCGGCACTGAAGCTTTCTTT
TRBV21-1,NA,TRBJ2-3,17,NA,CASSPLIRLEDTDTQYF,TGTGCCAGCAGCCCCTTGATACGTCTAGAAGACACAGATACGCAGTATTTT
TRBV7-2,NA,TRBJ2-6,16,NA,CASSTRTPSGANVLTF,TGTGCCAGCAGCACCCGGACTCCCTCTGGGGCCAACGTCCTGACTTTC
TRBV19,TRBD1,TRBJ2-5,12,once,CAKQGAGETQYF,TGTGCCAAACAGGGGGCGGGAGAGACCCAGTACTTC
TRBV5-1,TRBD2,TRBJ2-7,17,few,CASSRTGTSGDSYEQYF,TGCGCCAGCAGCAGGACAGGGACTAGCGGCGACTCCTACGAGCAGTACTTC
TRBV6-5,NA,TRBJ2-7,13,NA,CASRPSGQYEQYF,TGTGCCAGCAGACCTTCAGGGCAGTACGAGCAGTACTTC
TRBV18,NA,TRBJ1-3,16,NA,CASSPLGSYSGNTIYF,TGTGCCAGCTCACCACTGGGCAGCTACTCTGGAAACACCATATATTTT
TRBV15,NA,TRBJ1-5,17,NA,CATSSMGRGYSNQPQHF,TGTGCCACCAGCTCCATGGGAAGGGGGTATAGCAATCAGCCCCAGCATTTT
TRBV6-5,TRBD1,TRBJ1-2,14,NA,CASRGDRTAYGYTF,TGTGCCAGCAGAGGGGACAGGACTGCCTATGGCTACACCTTC
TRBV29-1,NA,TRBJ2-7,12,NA,CSVEVADYEQYF,TGCAGCGTTGAGGTGGCGGACTACGAGCAGTACTTC
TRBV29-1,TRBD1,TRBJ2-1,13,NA,CSVGGGHLNEQFF,TGCAGCGTTGGAGGGGGCCACCTCAATGAGCAGTTCTTC
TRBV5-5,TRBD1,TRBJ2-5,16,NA,CASSRGTGGVQETQYF,TGTGCCAGCAGCCGAGGGACAGGGGGAGTTCAAGAGACCCAGTACTTC
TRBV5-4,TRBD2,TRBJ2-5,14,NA,CASSEGLAQETQYF,TGTGCCAGCAGCGAGGGACTAGCGCAAGAGACCCAGTACTTC
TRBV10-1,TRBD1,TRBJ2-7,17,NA,CASSRGTGGAPSYEQYF,TGCGCCAGCAGCCGAGGGACAGGGGGCGCGCCCAGCTACGAGCAGTACTTC
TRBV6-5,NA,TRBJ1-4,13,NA,CASCRQVNEKLFF,TGTGCCAGCTGTCGCCAGGTTAATGAAAAACTGTTTTTT
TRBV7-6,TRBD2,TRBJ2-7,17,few,CASSLASGSGRAYEQYF,TGTGCCAGCAGCTTAGCTTCAGGGAGCGGGAGGGCCTACGAGCAGTACTTC